The rows below give T cell receptor beta chains drawn from one sample of a study of early stage breast cancer tumors. Assay used: immunoSEQ multiplex PCR; TCRdb lists only in-frame clones, some missing. The sample records tens of thousands of clones, about two thirds being singletons. Sequencing was performed on blood. The receptor set was obtained from a person aged 45-60 years with breast cancer. The CDR3 runs from the conserved cysteine through the conserved F or W. D genes are given only for firm matches. Clone size, where shown, is once, few, many, or a class for clones that have expanded.

CDR3,DNA,size,J,V,D
CASSLGRVETQYF,TGTGCCAGCAGCTTGGGCAGGGTGGAGACCCAGTACTTC,.,TRBJ2-5,TRBV5-6,.
CALRPGKGDTQYF,TGTGCTTTGCGGCCGGGGAAGGGCGATACGCAGTATTTT,.,TRBJ2-3,TRBV30,.
CASSDTGQGNEKLFF,TGTGCCAGTAGTGACACGGGACAGGGTAATGAAAAACTGTTTTTT,few,TRBJ1-4,TRBV19,TRBD1
CASRVNRGEAFF,TGTGCCAGCAGGGTCAACCGGGGTGAAGCTTTCTTT,.,TRBJ1-1,TRBV6-1,.
CASSSGQAQTGYTF,TGTGCCAGCAGTAGTGGACAGGCCCAGACTGGCTACACCTTC,.,TRBJ1-2,TRBV6-5,TRBD1
CASSLGGGQSNQPQHF,TGTGCCAGCAGCTTAGGGGGGGGGCAGTCAAATCAGCCCCAGCATTTT,.,TRBJ1-5,TRBV7-2,.
CASSTGGKGETQYF,TGTGCCAGCAGTACAGGGGGAAAGGGGGAGACCCAGTACTTC,.,TRBJ2-5,TRBV6-5,TRBD1
CASGLAGEFYEQYF,TGTGCCAGCGGACTAGCGGGAGAGTTCTACGAGCAGTACTTC,once,TRBJ2-7,TRBV6-1,TRBD2
CASSLGGLAGAVQYF,TGTGCCAGCAGCTTAGGGGGACTAGCGGGAGCGGTGCAGTACTTC,.,TRBJ2-7,TRBV11-3,TRBD2
CAWSVGGHWTENSPLHF,TGTGCCTGGAGTGTAGGGGGACATTGGACGGAAAATTCACCCCTCCACTTT,.,TRBJ1-6,TRBV30,.
CASSLLAEGHTDTQYF,TGTGCCAGCAGCTTATTAGCGGAAGGACACACAGATACGCAGTATTTT,.,TRBJ2-3,TRBV7-6,.
CASSTGTGGETQYF,TGTGCCAGCAGTACAGGGACAGGGGGAGAGACCCAGTACTTC,few,TRBJ2-5,TRBV6-1,TRBD1
CASSRGVSGNSYEQYF,TGCGCCAGCAGCCGGGGAGTTAGCGGAAACTCCTACGAGCAGTACTTC,.,TRBJ2-7,TRBV5-1,.
CASSEQGANIQYF,TGTGCCAGCAGTGAACAGGGGGCAAACATTCAGTACTTC,.,TRBJ2-4,TRBV6-1,TRBD1
CAQALPGYGYTF,TGTGCCCAGGCCCTACCCGGCTATGGCTACACCTTC,.,TRBJ1-2,TRBV30,.
CASNLIPGADTQYF,TGTGCCAGCAACTTAATACCCGGGGCAGATACGCAGTATTTT,.,TRBJ2-3,TRBV9,.
CASSPMETGNTIYF,TGTGCCAGCTCACCTATGGAGACTGGAAACACCATATATTTT,.,TRBJ1-3,TRBV18,.
CASSSGTGQKDTQYF,TGTGCCAGCAGTTCCGGGACAGGTCAAAAGGATACGCAGTATTTT,.,TRBJ2-3,TRBV5-4,TRBD1
CSVPISERAYYGYTF,TGCAGCGTTCCAATATCGGAGAGGGCCTACTATGGCTACACCTTC,.,TRBJ1-2,TRBV29-1,.
CASRERRSTTPGELFF,TGTGCCAGCAGAGAACGTCGGAGTACCACCCCCGGGGAGCTGTTTTTT,.,TRBJ2-2,TRBV7-2,.
CASTAGTSGRIFTGELFF,TGTGCCAGTACTGCCGGGACTAGCGGGAGGATCTTCACCGGGGAGCTGTTTTTT,few,TRBJ2-2,TRBV19,TRBD2
CASSDEAGTDTQYF,TGTGCCAGCAGCGACGAAGCGGGCACAGATACGCAGTATTTT,.,TRBJ2-3,TRBV5-4,.
CASSQERLAGTDTQYF,TGTGCCAGCAGCCAAGAAAGACTAGCGGGCACAGATACGCAGTATTTT,.,TRBJ2-3,TRBV14,TRBD2
CASSALRPIAGINTGELFF,TGTGCCAGCTCAGCCCTTAGGCCAATAGCGGGAATAAACACCGGGGAGCTGTTTTTT,.,TRBJ2-2,TRBV18,TRBD2
CASSVREFGYNEQFF,TGTGCCAGTAGTGTGCGGGAGTTTGGCTACAATGAGCAGTTCTTC,.,TRBJ2-1,TRBV19,TRBD2
CASREAGMNTEAFF,TGTGCCAGCAGGGAGGCGGGCATGAACACTGAAGCTTTCTTT,.,TRBJ1-1,TRBV2,.